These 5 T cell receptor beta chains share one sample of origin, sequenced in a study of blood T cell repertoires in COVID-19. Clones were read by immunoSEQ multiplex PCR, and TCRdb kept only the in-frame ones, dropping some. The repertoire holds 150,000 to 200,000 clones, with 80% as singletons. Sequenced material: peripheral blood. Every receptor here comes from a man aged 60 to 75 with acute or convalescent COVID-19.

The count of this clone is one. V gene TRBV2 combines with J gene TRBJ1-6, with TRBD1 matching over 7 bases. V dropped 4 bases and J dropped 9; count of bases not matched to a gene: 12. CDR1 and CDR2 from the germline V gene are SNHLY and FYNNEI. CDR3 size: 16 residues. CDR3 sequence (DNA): TGTGCCAGCAGTGGGGGACAGTCCCCTATCGGTTCACCCCTCCACTTT. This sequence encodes CASSGGQSPIGSPLHF.

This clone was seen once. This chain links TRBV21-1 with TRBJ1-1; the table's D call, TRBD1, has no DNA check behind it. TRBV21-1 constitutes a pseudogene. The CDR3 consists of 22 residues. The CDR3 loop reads CASSKKLRSQDRGALMNTEAFF. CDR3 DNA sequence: TGTGCCAGCAGCAAAAAACTTAGATCCCAAGACAGGGGGGCCCTCATGAACACTGAAGCTTTCTTT.

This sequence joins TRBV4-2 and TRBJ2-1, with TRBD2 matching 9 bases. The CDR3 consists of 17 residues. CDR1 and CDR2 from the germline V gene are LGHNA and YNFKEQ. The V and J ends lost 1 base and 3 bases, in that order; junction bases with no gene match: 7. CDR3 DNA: TGTGCCAGCAGCCAAGTATCGGCGGGAGGGAACTACAATGAGCAGTTCTTC. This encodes CASSQVSAGGNYNEQFF.

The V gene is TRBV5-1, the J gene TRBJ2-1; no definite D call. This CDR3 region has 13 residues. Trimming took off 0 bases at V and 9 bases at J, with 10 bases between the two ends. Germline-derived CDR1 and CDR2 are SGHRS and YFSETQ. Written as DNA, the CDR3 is TGCGCCAGCAGCTTGGAGTCTGGGCGTGAGCAGTTCTTC. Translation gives CASSLESGREQFF.

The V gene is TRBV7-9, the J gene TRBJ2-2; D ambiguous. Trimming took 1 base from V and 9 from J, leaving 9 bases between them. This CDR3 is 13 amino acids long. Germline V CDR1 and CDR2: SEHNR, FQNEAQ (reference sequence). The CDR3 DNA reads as TGTGCCAGCAGCTTAGACGAGCGCAGGGAGCTGTTTTTT. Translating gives CASSLDERRELFF.